This record concerns one T cell receptor (beta chain) sequence. The data derive from a study of blood T cell repertoires in COVID-19. Method: immunoSEQ multiplex PCR; TCRdb's copy keeps in-frame clones and lacks some. The sample lists 81,000 or so clones; more than 75% were seen once. What was sequenced was peripheral blood. This clonotype originated in a middle-aged man with active COVID-19.

The CDR3 is CASSPGQGSNQPQHF. The CDR3 coding sequence is TGTGCCAGCTCACCAGGACAGGGTTCTAATCAGCCCCAGCATTTT. J is TRBJ1-5 and V is TRBV18, with 8 positions matching TRBD1. The CDR3 consists of 15 residues. Trimming removed 2 bases from V and 4 bases from J; junction bases left unmatched: 4. Germline CDR1 and CDR2: KGHSH and LQKENI.